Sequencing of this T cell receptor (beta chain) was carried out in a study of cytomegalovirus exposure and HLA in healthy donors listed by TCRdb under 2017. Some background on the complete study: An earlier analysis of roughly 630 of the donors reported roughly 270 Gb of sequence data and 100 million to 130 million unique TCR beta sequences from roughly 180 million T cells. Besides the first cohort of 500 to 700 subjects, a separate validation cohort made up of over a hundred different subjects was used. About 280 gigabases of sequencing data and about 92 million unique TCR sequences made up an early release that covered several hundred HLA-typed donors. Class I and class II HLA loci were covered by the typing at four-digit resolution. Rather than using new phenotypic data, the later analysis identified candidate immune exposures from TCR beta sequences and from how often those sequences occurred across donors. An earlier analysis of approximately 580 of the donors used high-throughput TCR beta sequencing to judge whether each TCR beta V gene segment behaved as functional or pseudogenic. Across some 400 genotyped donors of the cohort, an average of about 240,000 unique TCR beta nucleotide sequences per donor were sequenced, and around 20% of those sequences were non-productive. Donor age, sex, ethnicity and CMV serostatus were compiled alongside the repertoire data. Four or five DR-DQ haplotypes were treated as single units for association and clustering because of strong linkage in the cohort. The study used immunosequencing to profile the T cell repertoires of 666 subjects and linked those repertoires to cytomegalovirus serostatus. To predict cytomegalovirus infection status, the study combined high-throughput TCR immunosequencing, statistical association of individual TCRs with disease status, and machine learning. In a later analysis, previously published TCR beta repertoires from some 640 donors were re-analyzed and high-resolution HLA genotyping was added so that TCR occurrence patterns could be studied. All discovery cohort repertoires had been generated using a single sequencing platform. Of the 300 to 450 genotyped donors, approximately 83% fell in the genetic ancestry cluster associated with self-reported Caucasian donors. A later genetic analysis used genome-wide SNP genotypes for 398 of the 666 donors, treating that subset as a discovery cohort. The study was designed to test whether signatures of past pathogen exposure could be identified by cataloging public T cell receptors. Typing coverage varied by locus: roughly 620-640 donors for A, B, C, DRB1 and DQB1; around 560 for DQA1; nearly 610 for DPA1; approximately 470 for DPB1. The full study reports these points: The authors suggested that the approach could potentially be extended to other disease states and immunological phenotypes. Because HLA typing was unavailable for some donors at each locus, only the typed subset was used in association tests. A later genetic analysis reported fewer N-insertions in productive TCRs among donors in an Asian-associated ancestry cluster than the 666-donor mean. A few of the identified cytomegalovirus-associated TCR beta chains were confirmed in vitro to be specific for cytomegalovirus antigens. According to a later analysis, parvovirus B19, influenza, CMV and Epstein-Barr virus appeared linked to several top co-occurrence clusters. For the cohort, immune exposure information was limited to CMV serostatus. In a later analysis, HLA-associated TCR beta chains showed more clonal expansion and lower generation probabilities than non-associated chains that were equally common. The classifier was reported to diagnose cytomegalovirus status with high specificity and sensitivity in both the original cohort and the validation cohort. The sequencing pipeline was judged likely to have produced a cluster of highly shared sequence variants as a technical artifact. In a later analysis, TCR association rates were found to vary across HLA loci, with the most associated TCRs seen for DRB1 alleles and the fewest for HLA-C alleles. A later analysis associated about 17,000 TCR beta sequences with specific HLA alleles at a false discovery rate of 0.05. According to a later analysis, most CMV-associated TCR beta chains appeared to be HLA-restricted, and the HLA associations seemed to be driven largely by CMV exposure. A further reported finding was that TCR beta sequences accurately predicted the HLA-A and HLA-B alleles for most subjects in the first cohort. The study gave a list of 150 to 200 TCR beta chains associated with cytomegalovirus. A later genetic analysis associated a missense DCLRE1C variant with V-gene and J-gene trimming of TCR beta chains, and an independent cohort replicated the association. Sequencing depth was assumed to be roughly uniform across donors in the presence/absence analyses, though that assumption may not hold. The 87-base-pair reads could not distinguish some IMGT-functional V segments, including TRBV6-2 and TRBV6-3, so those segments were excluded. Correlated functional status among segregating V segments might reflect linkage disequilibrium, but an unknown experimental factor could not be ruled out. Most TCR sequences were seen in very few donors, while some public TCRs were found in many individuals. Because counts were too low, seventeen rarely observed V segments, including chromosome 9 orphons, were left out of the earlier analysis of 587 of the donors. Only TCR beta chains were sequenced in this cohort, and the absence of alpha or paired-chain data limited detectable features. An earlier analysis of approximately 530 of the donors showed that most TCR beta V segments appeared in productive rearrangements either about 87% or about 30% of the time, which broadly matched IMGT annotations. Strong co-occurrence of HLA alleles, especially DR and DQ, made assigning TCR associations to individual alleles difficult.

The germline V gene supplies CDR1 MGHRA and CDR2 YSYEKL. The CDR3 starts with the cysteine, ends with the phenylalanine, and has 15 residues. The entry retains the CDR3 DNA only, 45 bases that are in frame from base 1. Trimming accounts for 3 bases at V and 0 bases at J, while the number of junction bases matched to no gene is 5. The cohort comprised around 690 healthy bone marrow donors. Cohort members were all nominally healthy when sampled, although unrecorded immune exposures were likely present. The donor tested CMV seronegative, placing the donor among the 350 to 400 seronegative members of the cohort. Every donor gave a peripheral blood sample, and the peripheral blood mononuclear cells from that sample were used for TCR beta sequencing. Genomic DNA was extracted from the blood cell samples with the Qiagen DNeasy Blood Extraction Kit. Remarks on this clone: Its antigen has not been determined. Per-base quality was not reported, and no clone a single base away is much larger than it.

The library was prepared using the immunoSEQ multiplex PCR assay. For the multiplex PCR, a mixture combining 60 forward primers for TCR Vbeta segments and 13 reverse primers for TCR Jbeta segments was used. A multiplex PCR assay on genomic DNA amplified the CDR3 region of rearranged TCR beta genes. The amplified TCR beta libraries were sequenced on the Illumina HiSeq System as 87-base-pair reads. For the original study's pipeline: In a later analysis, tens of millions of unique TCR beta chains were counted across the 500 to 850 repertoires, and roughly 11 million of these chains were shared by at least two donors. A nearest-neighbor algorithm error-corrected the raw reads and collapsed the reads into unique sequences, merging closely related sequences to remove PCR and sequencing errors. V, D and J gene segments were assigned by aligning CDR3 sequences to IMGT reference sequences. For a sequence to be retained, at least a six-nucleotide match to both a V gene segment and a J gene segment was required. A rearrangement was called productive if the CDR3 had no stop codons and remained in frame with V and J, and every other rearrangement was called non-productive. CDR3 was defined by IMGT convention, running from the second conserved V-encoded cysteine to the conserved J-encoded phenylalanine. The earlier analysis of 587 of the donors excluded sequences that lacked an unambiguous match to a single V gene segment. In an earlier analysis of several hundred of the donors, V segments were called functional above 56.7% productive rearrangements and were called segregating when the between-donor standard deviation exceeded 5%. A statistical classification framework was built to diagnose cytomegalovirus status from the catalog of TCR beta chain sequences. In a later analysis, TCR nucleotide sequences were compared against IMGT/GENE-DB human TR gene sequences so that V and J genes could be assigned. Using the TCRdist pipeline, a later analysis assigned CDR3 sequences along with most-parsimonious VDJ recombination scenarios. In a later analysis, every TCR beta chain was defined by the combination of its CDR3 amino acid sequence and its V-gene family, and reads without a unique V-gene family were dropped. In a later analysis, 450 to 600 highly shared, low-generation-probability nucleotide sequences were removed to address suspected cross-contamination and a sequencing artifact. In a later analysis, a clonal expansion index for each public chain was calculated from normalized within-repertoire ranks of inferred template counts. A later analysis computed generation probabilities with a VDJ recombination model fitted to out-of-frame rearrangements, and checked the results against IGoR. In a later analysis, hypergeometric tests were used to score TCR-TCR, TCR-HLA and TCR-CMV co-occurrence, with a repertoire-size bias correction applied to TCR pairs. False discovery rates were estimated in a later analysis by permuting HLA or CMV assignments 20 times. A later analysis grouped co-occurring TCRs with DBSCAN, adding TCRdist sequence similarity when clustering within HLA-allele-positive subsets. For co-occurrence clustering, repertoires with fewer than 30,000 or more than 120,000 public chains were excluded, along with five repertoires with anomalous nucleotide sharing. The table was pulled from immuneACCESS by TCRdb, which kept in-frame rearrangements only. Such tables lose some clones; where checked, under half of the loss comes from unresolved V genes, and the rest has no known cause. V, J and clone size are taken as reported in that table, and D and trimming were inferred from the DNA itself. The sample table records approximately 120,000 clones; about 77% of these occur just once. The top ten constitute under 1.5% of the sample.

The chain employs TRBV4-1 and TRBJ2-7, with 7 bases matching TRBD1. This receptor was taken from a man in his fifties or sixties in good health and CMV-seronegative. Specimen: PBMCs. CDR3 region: CASSQPYRGSYEQYF. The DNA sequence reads TGCGCCAGCAGCCAGCCATACAGGGGCTCCTACGAGCAGTACTTC.